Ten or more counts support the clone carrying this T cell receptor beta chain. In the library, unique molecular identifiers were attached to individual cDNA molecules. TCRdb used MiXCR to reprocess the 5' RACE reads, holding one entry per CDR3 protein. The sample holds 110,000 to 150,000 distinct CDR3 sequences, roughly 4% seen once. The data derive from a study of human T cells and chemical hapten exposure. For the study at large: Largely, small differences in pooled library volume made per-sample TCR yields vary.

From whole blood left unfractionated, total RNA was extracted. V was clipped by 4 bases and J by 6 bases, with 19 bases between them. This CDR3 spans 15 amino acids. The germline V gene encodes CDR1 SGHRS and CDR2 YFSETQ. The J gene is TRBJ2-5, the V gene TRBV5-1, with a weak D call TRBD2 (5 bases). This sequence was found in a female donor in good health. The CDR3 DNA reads TGCGCCAGCAGCCCTGGGGTGGGAGCGGAACAGACCCAGTACTTC. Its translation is CASSPGVGAEQTQYF.